The rows below give T cell receptor beta chains drawn from one sample of a study of cytotoxic CD8 clonotypes in ibrutinib-treated CLL. Method: immunoSEQ multiplex PCR; TCRdb's copy keeps in-frame clones and lacks some. The sample records tens of thousands of clones, around 70% being singletons. Sequenced here: PBMCs, sampled after 12 months of ibrutinib treatment. The source of these receptors is a human donor with chronic lymphocytic leukemia. The CDR3 runs from the conserved cysteine through the conserved F or W. Each record gives: clone size, D gene, J gene, V gene, CDR3 length, CDR3 protein, CDR3 DNA. A D gene is named only where the DNA matches it firmly. Clone size appears in some rows only: once, few, many, or a class for an expanded clone.

.	TRBD2	TRBJ2-5	TRBV4-1	16	CASSRTSGGRQETQYF	TGCGCCAGCAGCCGGACTAGCGGGGGCCGGCAAGAGACCCAGTACTTC
.	.	TRBJ1-1	TRBV6-1	14	CASSVRGDNTEAFF	TGTGCCAGCAGTGTCAGGGGAGATAACACTGAAGCTTTCTTT
few	.	TRBJ1-1	TRBV5-1	13	CASSLEELTEAFF	TGCGCCAGCAGCTTGGAAGAACTCACTGAAGCTTTCTTT
.	.	TRBJ1-1	TRBV12-5	13	CASGFGGGTEAFF	TGTGCTAGTGGTTTCGGGGGTGGGACTGAAGCTTTCTTT
.	TRBD1	TRBJ1-1	TRBV7-2	14	CASSLSGTGVGAFF	TGTGCCAGCAGCCTGAGCGGGACAGGGGTAGGGGCTTTCTTT
.	TRBD2	TRBJ2-3	TRBV6-1	17	CASSDVGGSGVVDTQYF	TGTGCCAGCAGTGACGTGGGTGGTAGCGGGGTCGTAGATACGCAGTATTTT
.	TRBD1	TRBJ2-1	TRBV7-9	16	CASSLPRDSTYNEQFF	TGTGCCAGCAGCTTGCCCCGGGACAGTACCTACAATGAGCAGTTCTTC
.	.	TRBJ2-3	TRBV7-9	17	CASSSPRSGSSTDTQYF	TGTGCCAGCAGCTCCCCTCGTAGCGGATCAAGCACAGATACGCAGTATTTT
.	.	TRBJ1-2	TRBV20-1	11	CSTGLNYGYTF	TGCAGTACAGGGCTTAACTATGGCTACACCTTC
.	.	TRBJ1-1	TRBV6-5	15	CASSYEGVYDTEAFF	TGTGCCAGCAGTTACGAGGGGGTGTATGACACTGAAGCTTTCTTT
.	TRBD2	TRBJ2-1	TRBV18	15	CASSPVAGVYNEQFF	TGTGCCAGCTCACCGGTAGCGGGGGTCTACAATGAGCAGTTCTTC
few	.	TRBJ2-7	TRBV2	12	CASRGQSYEQYF	TGTGCCAGCAGAGGACAGTCCTACGAGCAGTACTTC
.	.	TRBJ1-3	TRBV28	15	CASLTGTSSGNTIYF	TGTGCCAGCCTAACAGGGACTTCCTCTGGAAACACCATATATTTT
.	.	TRBJ2-4	TRBV6-1	17	CASSVETGATRPNIQYF	TGTGCCAGCAGTGTTGAAACAGGAGCCACCCGCCCAAACATTCAGTACTTC
.	.	TRBJ1-4	TRBV12-5	14	CASGLGRANEKLFF	TGTGCTAGTGGTTTAGGGCGGGCTAATGAAAAACTGTTTTTT
.	.	TRBJ2-3	TRBV7-8	16	CASSHRSGIPTDTQYF	TGTGCCAGCAGCCACCGATCGGGGATCCCCACAGATACGCAGTATTTT
.	.	TRBJ2-3	TRBV7-2	15	CASSSGLLGPGKQYF	TGTGCCAGCAGCTCGGGACTTCTGGGGCCTGGAAAGCAGTATTTT
.	.	TRBJ2-3	TRBV6-5	14	CASSLYYSTDTQYF	TGTGCCAGCAGTTTATACTATAGCACAGATACGCAGTATTTT
.	.	TRBJ1-1	TRBV10-3	16	CAISESTPSHPPEAFF	TGTGCCATCAGTGAGTCGACTCCCAGCCACCCCCCAGAAGCTTTCTTT
once	TRBD1	TRBJ1-1	TRBV5-1	14	CASSLVRDRAEAFF	TGCGCCAGCAGCTTGGTCCGGGACAGGGCTGAAGCTTTCTTT
.	.	TRBJ1-2	TRBV18	11	CATSGADGYTF	TGTGCCACCTCCGGGGCGGACGGCTACACCTTC
.	TRBD2	TRBJ2-3	TRBV10-3	15	CAISESAAGEGTQYF	TGTGCCATCAGTGAGTCTGCAGCGGGGGAGGGTACGCAGTATTTT
.	.	TRBJ1-1	TRBV19	11	CATQPGTEAFF	TGTGCCACCCAACCGGGGACTGAAGCTTTCTTT
.	TRBD1	TRBJ1-2	TRBV7-9	16	CASSYTGTGVNYGYTF	TGTGCCAGCAGCTATACCGGGACAGGGGTAAACTATGGCTACACCTTC